The 32 T cell receptor beta chains listed next were all sequenced from one sample in a study of blood T cell repertoires in COVID-19. This table comes from immunoSEQ multiplex PCR, and its TCRdb copy is limited to in-frame clones, with some not included. The sample consists of 95,000 to 100,000 clones, 85% of them appearing once. Sequencing used peripheral blood. These receptors were obtained from a woman aged 70-85 years with active or convalescent COVID-19.

The CDR3 region has the DNA TGTGCCAGCAGCCCGGGACAGGGGGCAGAGGTGAATGGCTACACCTTC. Translation: CASSPGQGAEVNGYTF. The chain carries TRBV4-2 and TRBJ1-2; 12 nucleotides match TRBD1. Germline loops: CDR1 LGHNA, CDR2 YNFKEQ. There are 16 residues in the CDR3. Germline trimming cut 4 bases from V and 6 bases from J; bases unmatched to any gene: 9.

The chain combines TRBV24-1 with TRBJ2-3; tentative D call: TRBD2 (6 bases). Germline CDR1 reads KGHDR; CDR2 reads SFDVKD. The CDR3 runs to 16 residues. Trimming took 5 bases from V and 4 from J, leaving 18 bases between them. This CDR3 is CATSAPGLGAADTQYF. CDR3 DNA: TGTGCCACCAGTGCCCCGGGACTTGGGGCGGCAGATACGCAGTATTTT.

This clone appeared a single time. The chain recombines TRBV6-5 with TRBJ1-4; 9 bases are shared with TRBD1. The J segment lost 5 bases and the V segment lost 6 bases, leaving 4 bases of the junction unmatched. The CDR3 is 14 residues long. Germline V gene lookup returns CDR1 MNHEY and CDR2 SVGAGI. The DNA for the CDR3 is TGTGCCAGCAGCTCGACAGGGGGGAATGAAAAACTGTTTTTT. This encodes CASSSTGGNEKLFF.

The rearrangement joins TRBV5-1 to TRBJ2-7; weak D call: TRBD2 (5 bases). V shed 4 bases and J shed 5 bases, with 10 bases lying between them. This CDR3 spans 12 amino acids. The V gene's germline CDR1 is SGHRS and CDR2 YFSETQ. The CDR3 sequence: CASSPPGNEQYF. In DNA, the CDR3 is TGCGCCAGCAGCCCACCGGGAAACGAGCAGTACTTC.

The J gene is TRBJ1-3, the V gene TRBV14; 9 bases line up with TRBD1. CDR1 and CDR2 (germline): SGHDN, FVKESK. The CDR3 sequence is 15 residues long. V shed 4 bases and J 4 bases; nucleotides not matched to a gene: 5. The CDR3 spells CASSPGQGAGNTIYF. CDR3 bases: TGTGCCAGCAGCCCGGGACAGGGTGCCGGAAACACCATATATTTT.

This clone occurred a few times. The V call is TRBV19, the J call TRBJ1-1; D gene uncertain. Germline V CDR1 and CDR2: LNHDA, SQIVND (reference sequence). V lost 0 bases and J lost 7, with 15 bases in between. CDR3 size: 15 residues. The CDR3 sequence: CASSIDVRVEYEAFF. Here the CDR3 DNA reads TGTGCCAGTAGTATAGATGTCCGGGTGGAGTATGAAGCTTTCTTT.

This rearrangement joins TRBV14 to TRBJ1-6; TRBD1 might be the D (6 bases). The length of the CDR3 is 15 residues. Trimming pared 4 bases from V and 5 bases from J, leaving 12 bases between. The germline V gene encodes CDR1 SGHDN and CDR2 FVKESK. DNA of the CDR3: TGTGCCAGCAGCCCCACAGGGTATAATAATTCACCCCTCCACTTT. It encodes CASSPTGYNNSPLHF.

The chain recombines TRBV28 with TRBJ1-2; 11 nucleotides agree with TRBD1. Germline V gene lookup returns CDR1 MDHEN and CDR2 SYDVKM. The CDR3 totals 17 residues. V was clipped by 6 bases and J by 4 bases; unmatched bases: 13. The CDR3 is CASSPSGTGGRGYGYTF. The CDR3 nucleotides are TGTGCCAGCAGCCCTTCCGGGACAGGGGGTCGGGGCTATGGCTACACCTTC.

V usage is TRBV2 and J usage is TRBJ1-1; D call uncertain. With 6 bases removed from V and 7 bases from J, the gap between germline ends came to 18 bases. Per the germline V gene, CDR1 is SNHLY and CDR2 is FYNNEI. The CDR3 length is 14 residues. CDR3 region: CASRENEGSGEAFF. The CDR3 region has the DNA TGTGCCAGCAGGGAAAATGAGGGCTCGGGTGAAGCTTTCTTT.

There are many counts of this clone. The CDR3, as DNA: TGTGCCAGCAGTGCTTTAGCGGGAGGCGGTGTGGAGCAGTACTTC. It specifies CASSALAGGGVEQYF. This chain connects TRBV27 to TRBJ2-7, with 10 bases aligning to TRBD2. The germline V gene encodes CDR1 MNHEY and CDR2 SMNVEV (reference sequence). The CDR3 has 15 residues. The trim removed 5 bases at V and 7 bases at J, leaving 11 bases unmatched.

The chain couples TRBV30 to TRBJ2-7, with TRBD1 matching over 7 bases. This CDR3 is built from 12 residues. V was pared by 2 bases and J by 3 bases, with 1 base of the junction left unmatched. The germline gives CDR1 GTSNPN, CDR2 SVGIG (reference sequence). CDR3 in DNA: TGTGCCTGGAGTCGACAGGGCTACGAGCAGTACTTC. Translating gives CAWSRQGYEQYF.

J is TRBJ1-2 and V is TRBV7-2, with 7 bases aligning to TRBD1. The V gene end was trimmed by 5 bases and the J gene end by 0 bases; junction bases not matched to a gene: 9. The CDR3 length is 16 residues. Germline V gene lookup returns CDR1 SGHTA and CDR2 FQGNSA. CDR3 DNA sequence: TGTGCCAGCAGCCTCAGCACCGGGACAGCTAACTATGGCTACACCTTC. Translated: CASSLSTGTANYGYTF.

This chain connects TRBV7-2 to TRBJ2-1; D is undetermined. Trimming took 1 base from V and 0 from J, leaving 7 bases between them. Germline V CDR1 and CDR2: SGHTA, FQGNSA. The CDR3 sequence is 15 residues long. This CDR3 reads CASSLDSSSYNEQFF. The CDR3 DNA sequence: TGTGCCAGCAGCTTAGATTCTAGCTCCTACAATGAGCAGTTCTTC.

V gene TRBV24-1 combines with J gene TRBJ2-5; 12 nucleotides line up with TRBD1. The length of the CDR3 is 16 residues. With V trimmed by 1 base and J by 4 bases, 3 bases remained unmatched. The germline V gene encodes CDR1 KGHDR and CDR2 SFDVKD. The CDR3 region is CATSDFGTGGRETQYF. CDR3 coding DNA: TGTGCCACCAGTGATTTTGGGACAGGGGGCCGAGAGACCCAGTACTTC.

This chain joins TRBV5-8 and TRBJ2-3; 8 bases align to TRBD2. Germline loops: CDR1 SGHTS, CDR2 YDEGEE. The length of the CDR3 is 16 residues. Germline trimming cut 1 base from V and 0 bases from J; bases unmatched to any gene: 4. CDR3 sequence: CASSLSRGVSTDTQYF. DNA for the CDR3: TGTGCCAGCAGCTTGTCGCGGGGGGTAAGCACAGATACGCAGTATTTT.

The chain links TRBV10-3 to TRBJ1-1; D ambiguous. The CDR3 extends over 16 amino acids. V was clipped by 10 bases and J by 4 bases, with 25 bases between them. Germline CDR1 is ENHRY and CDR2 is SYGVKD. CDR3 DNA: TGTGCCACCTATGAAGCGACGAGCGACGGGATCACTGAAGCTTTCTTT. Translated: CATYEATSDGITEAFF.

Of note for this clone: Other nucleotide sequences from this sample produce the same CDR3. V usage is TRBV19 and J usage is TRBJ1-3, with a tentative D call TRBD1 (5 bases). CDR3 length: 15 residues. Germline CDR1 and CDR2: LNHDA and SQIVND (reference sequence). V was clipped by 6 bases and J by 0 bases, with 12 bases between them. The CDR3 spells CASRRQPFSGNTIYF. In DNA, the CDR3 is TGTGCCAGTAGGAGACAGCCTTTCTCTGGAAACACCATATATTTT.

The table lists this clone with a count of one. The V and J genes are TRBV5-6 and TRBJ1-6; 8 bases line up with TRBD1. The germline V gene has CDR1 SGHDT and CDR2 YYEEEE. The trim removed 4 bases at V and 9 bases at J, leaving 6 bases unmatched. The CDR3 is 14 residues long. This chain's CDR3 is CASSVQGASSPLHF. CDR3 nucleotide sequence: TGTGCCAGCAGCGTTCAGGGGGCGAGTTCACCCCTCCACTTT.

The chain employs TRBV28 and TRBJ1-1; no definite D call. With 5 bases removed from V and 6 bases from J, the gap between germline ends came to 13 bases. The CDR3 covers 13 residues. Germline V lookup: CDR1 MDHEN, CDR2 SYDVKM. CDR3 sequence (DNA): TGTGCCAGCAGTCTCCCCCATCTACCTGAAGCTTTCTTT. Amino acids: CASSLPHLPEAFF.

V usage is TRBV11-3 and J usage is TRBJ2-6, with TRBD1 matching over 10 bases. V lost 5 bases and J lost 0; bases outside the gene matches: 4. The germline V gene has CDR1 SGHNT and CDR2 YENEEA. The CDR3 covers 17 residues. This CDR3 is CASSLRTGGSGANVLTF. DNA for the CDR3: TGTGCCAGCAGCCTAAGGACAGGGGGCTCTGGGGCCAACGTCCTGACTTTC.

This clone was observed a handful of times. The rearrangement links TRBV6-2 or TRBV6-3 to TRBJ1-1; 8 bases agree with TRBD1. Trimming at V came to 2 bases and at J to 6 bases, leaving 11 bases not matched to a gene. The CDR3 has 16 residues. Germline V CDR1 and CDR2: MNHEY, SVGEGT. The CDR3 bases are TGTGCCAGCAGTTACCGACCGACAGGGGAAAAGGCTGAAGCTTTCTTT. As protein: CASSYRPTGEKAEAFF.

The rearrangement uses TRBV29-1 and TRBJ1-1; 7 bases are a match to TRBD1. From germline, CDR1 is SQVTM and CDR2 ANQGSEA. This CDR3 region has 14 residues. Germline trimming cut 1 base from V and 3 bases from J; bases unmatched to any gene: 5. The CDR3 bases are TGCAGCGTTGAAGTTAACAGGGGTCACACTGAAGCTTTCTTT. Translating gives CSVEVNRGHTEAFF.

This clone appeared a single time. This chain links TRBV4-1 with TRBJ2-7; TRBD2 might be the D (6 bases). Germline V lookup: CDR1 MGHRA, CDR2 YSYEKL. With 4 bases removed from V and 4 bases from J, the gap between germline ends came to 17 bases. The CDR3 is 15 amino acids. The CDR3 loop reads CASSPTSSARYEQYF. The CDR3 coding sequence is TGCGCCAGCAGCCCGACTAGTAGCGCGCGGTACGAGCAGTACTTC.

The chain is built from TRBV28 and TRBJ2-5; maybe TRBD1 (5 bases). The CDR3 extends over 13 amino acids. CDR1 MDHEN and CDR2 SYDVKM come from the germline V gene. The ends were cut back, 1 base at V and 3 bases at J, with 6 bases in the middle. This chain's CDR3 is CASSLLTEETQYF. CDR3 DNA: TGTGCCAGCAGTTTATTGACAGAAGAGACCCAGTACTTC.

This chain links TRBV4-2 with TRBJ2-7; D is perhaps TRBD2 (6 bases). This CDR3 is 13 amino acids long. CDR1 and CDR2 (germline): LGHNA, YNFKEQ. V dropped 1 base and J dropped 2 bases, with 6 bases sitting between them. The CDR3 DNA sequence: TGTGCCAGCAGCCAAGGGGGGGCCTACGAGCAGTACTTC. Translated: CASSQGGAYEQYF.

The chain uses TRBV28 and TRBJ1-5; D gene uncertain. V lost 6 bases, J lost 2 bases, and 14 bases lay in between. CDR3 size: 15 residues. The germline gives CDR1 MDHEN, CDR2 SYDVKM. As DNA, the CDR3 is TGTGCCAGCAGCTCGGCGGTCCCGGGCAATCAGCCCCAGCATTTT. Residues: CASSSAVPGNQPQHF.

The chain links TRBV4-2 to TRBJ2-6; 10 bases fit TRBD1. The length of the CDR3 is 19 residues. Germline V gene sequence: CDR1 LGHNA, CDR2 YNFKEQ. V shed 0 bases and J 1 base; nucleotides not matched to a gene: 6. The DNA for the CDR3 is TGTGCCAGCAGCCAAGATGGGGGACAGGGGAGATCTGGGGCCAACGTCCTGACTTTC. Translated, it gives CASSQDGGQGRSGANVLTF.

This clone has just a few counts. The chain uses TRBV19 and TRBJ1-4; D ambiguous. The V end lost 1 base, the J end lost 0 bases, and 9 bases lay between the germline ends. Germline lookup yields CDR1 LNHDA and CDR2 SQIVND (reference sequence). CDR3 size: 16 residues. CDR3 residues: CASSIAGSSTNEKLFF. DNA for the CDR3: TGTGCCAGTAGTATAGCCGGGAGTTCAACTAATGAAAAACTGTTTTTT. Looking up the rest from reference TRBV19 and TRBJ1-4 gives the full variable domain: DGGITQSPKYLFRKEGQNVTLSCEQNLNHDAMYWYRQDPGQGLRLIYYSQIVNDFQKGDIAEGYSVSREKKESFPLTVTSAQKNPTAFYLCASSIAGSSTNEKLFFGSGTQLSVL.

The V and J genes are TRBV19 and TRBJ2-1; TRBD2 matches at 8 bases. The germline V gene has CDR1 LNHDA and CDR2 SQIVND (reference sequence). The CDR3 sequence is 15 residues long. The V segment lost 6 bases and the J segment 8 bases; nucleotides outside the gene matches: 12. This CDR3 reads CASRTVGAGGYEQFF. The CDR3 DNA sequence: TGTGCCAGTAGGACCGTCGGGGCGGGAGGCTATGAGCAGTTCTTC.

CDR3 DNA: TGTGCCAGCAGCTTAGGGCTGGATGAAAAACTGTTTTTT. It translates to CASSLGLDEKLFF. This chain connects TRBV11-2 to TRBJ1-4; D is uncertain. CDR1 is SGHAT and CDR2 is FQNNGV in the germline V gene. V shed 1 base and J shed 6 bases, with 6 bases lying between them. CDR3 length: 13 amino acids.

The chain carries TRBV4-1 and TRBJ2-1; D gene uncertain. In germline, CDR1 is MGHRA, CDR2 YSYEKL. V was trimmed by 4 bases and J by 0 bases, leaving 13 bases between them. The CDR3 is 16 amino acids. The CDR3 nucleotides are TGCGCCAGCAGCCCTCGACCGACACTCTCCTACAATGAGCAGTTCTTC. This encodes CASSPRPTLSYNEQFF.

V usage is TRBV28 and J usage is TRBJ2-1; a possible D gene is TRBD2 (7 bases). Germline values: CDR1 MDHEN, CDR2 SYDVKM. This CDR3 contains 14 residues. The V gene lost 7 bases and the J gene lost 4 bases, with 14 bases spanning the gap. In DNA, the CDR3 is TGTGCCAGCACGGCGGGGGCCTTTTACAATGAGCAGTTCTTC. It is translated as CASTAGAFYNEQFF.